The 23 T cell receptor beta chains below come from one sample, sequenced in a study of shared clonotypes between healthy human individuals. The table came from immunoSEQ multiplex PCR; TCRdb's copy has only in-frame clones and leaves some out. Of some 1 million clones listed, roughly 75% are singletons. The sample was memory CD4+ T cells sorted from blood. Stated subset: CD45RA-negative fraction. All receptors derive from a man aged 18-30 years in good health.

This CDR3 is CASSTTTGREQYF. CDR3 nucleotides: TGTGCCAGTAGTACAACGACAGGGCGCGAGCAGTACTTC. V and J are TRBV19 and TRBJ2-7; TRBD1 aligns across 7 bases. V shed 4 bases, J shed 6 bases, and the junction held 6 bases outside the gene matches. The CDR3 consists of 13 residues. Germline loops: CDR1 LNHDA, CDR2 SQIVND (reference sequence).

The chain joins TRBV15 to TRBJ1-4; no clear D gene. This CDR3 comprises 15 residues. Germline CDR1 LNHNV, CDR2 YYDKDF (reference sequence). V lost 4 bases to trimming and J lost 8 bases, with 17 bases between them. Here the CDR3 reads CATSNAPTVGEKLFF. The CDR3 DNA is TGTGCCACCAGCAACGCCCCGACGGTAGGGGAAAAACTGTTTTTT.

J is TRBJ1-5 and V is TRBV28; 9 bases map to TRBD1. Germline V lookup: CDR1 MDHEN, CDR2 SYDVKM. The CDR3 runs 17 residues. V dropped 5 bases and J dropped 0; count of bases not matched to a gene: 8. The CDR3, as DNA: TGTGCCAGCAGTCCAATGGGGACAGGGTATAGCAATCAGCCCCAGCATTTT. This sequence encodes CASSPMGTGYSNQPQHF. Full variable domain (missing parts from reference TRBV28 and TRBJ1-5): DVKVTQSSRYLVKRTGEKVFLECVQDMDHENMFWYRQDPGLGLRLIYFSYDVKMKEKGDIPEGYSVSREKKERFSLILESASTNQTSMYLCASSPMGTGYSNQPQHFGDGTRLSIL.

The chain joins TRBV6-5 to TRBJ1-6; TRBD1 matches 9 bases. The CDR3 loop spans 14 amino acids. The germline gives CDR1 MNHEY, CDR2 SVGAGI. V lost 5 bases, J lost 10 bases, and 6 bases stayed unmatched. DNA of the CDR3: TGTGCCAGCAGTAAATCGGACAGGGGATCACCCCTCCACTTT. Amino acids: CASSKSDRGSPLHF.

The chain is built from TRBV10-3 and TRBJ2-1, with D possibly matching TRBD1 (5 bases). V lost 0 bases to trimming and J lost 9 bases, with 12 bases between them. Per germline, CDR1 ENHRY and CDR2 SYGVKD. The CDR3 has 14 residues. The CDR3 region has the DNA TGTGCCATCAGTGAGTCTAAGGGGTTCGGTGAGCAGTTCTTC. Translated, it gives CAISESKGFGEQFF.

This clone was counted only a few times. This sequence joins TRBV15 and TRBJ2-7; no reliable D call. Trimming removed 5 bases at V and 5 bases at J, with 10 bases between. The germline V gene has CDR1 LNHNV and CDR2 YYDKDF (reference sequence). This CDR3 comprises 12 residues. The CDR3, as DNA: TGTGCCACCAGCGGCATGACTCACGAGCAGTACTTC. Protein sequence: CATSGMTHEQYF.

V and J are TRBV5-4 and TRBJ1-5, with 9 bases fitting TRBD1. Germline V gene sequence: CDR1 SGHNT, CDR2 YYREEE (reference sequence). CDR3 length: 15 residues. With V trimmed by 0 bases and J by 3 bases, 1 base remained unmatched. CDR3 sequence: CASSLGTGDNQPQHF. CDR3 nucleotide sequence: TGTGCCAGCAGCTTGGGGACAGGGGACAATCAGCCCCAGCATTTT.

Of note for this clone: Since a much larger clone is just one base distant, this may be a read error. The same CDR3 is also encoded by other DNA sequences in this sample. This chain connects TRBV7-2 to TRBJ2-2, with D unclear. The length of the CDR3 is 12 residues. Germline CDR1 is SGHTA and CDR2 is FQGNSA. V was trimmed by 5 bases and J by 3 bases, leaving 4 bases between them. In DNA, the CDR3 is TGTGCCAGCAGCCCGTACACCGGGGAGCTGTTTTTT. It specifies CASSPYTGELFF.

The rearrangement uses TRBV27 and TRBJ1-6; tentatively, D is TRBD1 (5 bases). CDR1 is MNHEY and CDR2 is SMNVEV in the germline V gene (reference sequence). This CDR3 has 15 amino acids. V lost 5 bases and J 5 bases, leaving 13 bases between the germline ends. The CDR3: CASSPRGWDNSPLHF. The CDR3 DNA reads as TGTGCCAGCAGTCCGAGGGGTTGGGATAATTCACCCCTCCACTTT.

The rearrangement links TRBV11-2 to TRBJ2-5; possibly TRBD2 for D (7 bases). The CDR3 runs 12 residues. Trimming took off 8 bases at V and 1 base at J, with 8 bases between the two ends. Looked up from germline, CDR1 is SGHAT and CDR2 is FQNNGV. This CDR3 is CASRGAQETQYF. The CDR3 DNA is TGTGCCAGCCGGGGGGCCCAAGAGACCCAGTACTTC.

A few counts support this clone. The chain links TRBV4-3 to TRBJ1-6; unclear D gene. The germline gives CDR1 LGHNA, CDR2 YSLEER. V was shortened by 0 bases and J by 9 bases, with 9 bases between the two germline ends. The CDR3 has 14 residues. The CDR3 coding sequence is TGCGCCAGCAGCCAAGATGGCTCCGGTTCACCCCTCCACTTT. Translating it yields CASSQDGSGSPLHF.

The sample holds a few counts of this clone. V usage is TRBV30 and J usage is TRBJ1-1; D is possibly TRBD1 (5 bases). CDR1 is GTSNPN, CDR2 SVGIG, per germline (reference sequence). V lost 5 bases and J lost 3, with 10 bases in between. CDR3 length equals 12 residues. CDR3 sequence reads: CAWGRGHTEAFF. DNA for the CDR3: TGTGCCTGGGGAAGGGGACACACTGAAGCTTTCTTT.

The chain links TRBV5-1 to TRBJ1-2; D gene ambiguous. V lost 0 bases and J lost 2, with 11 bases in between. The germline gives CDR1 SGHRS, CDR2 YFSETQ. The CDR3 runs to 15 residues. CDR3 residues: CASSLAHSGNYGYTF. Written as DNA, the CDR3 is TGCGCCAGCAGCTTGGCGCACAGCGGGAACTATGGCTACACCTTC.

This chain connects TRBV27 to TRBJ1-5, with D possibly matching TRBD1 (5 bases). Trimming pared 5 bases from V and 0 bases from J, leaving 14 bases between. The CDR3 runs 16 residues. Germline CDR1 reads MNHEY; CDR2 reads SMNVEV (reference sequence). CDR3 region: CASSPARQISNQPQHF. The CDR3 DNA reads TGTGCCAGCAGTCCAGCCCGACAGATTAGCAATCAGCCCCAGCATTTT.

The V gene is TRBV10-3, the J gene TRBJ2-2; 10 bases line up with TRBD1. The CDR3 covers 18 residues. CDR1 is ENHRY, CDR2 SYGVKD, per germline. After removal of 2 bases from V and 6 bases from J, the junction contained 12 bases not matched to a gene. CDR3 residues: CAISEPLLGTGDPGELFF. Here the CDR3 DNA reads TGTGCCATCAGTGAGCCCCTCCTCGGGACAGGGGATCCCGGGGAGCTGTTTTTT.

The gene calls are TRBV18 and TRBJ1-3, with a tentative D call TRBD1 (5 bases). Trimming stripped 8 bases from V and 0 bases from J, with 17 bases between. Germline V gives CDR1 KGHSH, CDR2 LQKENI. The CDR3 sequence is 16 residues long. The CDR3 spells CASTGTELTSGNTIYF. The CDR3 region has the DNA TGTGCCAGCACCGGGACGGAGTTAACCTCTGGAAACACCATATATTTT.

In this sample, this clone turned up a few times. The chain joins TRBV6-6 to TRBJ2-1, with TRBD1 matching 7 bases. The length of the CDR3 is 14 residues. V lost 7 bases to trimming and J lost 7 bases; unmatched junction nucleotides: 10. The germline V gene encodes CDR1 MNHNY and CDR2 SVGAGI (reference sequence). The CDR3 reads CASIPGQFTNEQFF. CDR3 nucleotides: TGTGCCAGCATCCCGGGACAGTTTACTAATGAGCAGTTCTTC.

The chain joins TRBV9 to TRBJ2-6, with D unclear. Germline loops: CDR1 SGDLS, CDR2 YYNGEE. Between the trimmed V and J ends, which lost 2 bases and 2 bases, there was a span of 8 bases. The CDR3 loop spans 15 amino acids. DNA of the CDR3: TGTGCCAGCAGCGTGGTGTGGACTGGGGCCAACGTCCTGACTTTC. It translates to CASSVVWTGANVLTF.

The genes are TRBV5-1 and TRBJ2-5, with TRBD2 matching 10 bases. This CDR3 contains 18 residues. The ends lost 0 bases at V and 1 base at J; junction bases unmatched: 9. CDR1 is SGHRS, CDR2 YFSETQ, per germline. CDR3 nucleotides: TGCGCCAGCAGCTTGGGGGTGATGGCTAGCGGGAGCCAAGAGACCCAGTACTTC. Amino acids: CASSLGVMASGSQETQYF.

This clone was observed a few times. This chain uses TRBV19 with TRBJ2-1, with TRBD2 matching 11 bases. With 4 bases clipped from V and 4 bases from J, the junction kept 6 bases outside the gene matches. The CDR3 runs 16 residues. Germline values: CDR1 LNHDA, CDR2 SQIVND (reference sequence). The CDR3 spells CASSKTTSGKYNEQFF. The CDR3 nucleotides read TGTGCCAGTAGTAAAACGACTAGCGGGAAATACAATGAGCAGTTCTTC.

CDR3 sequence reads: CASSENMNSYEQYF. In DNA form, the CDR3 reads TGTGCCAGCAGTGAAAATATGAACAGCTACGAGCAGTACTTC. V is TRBV2 and J is TRBJ2-5; no clear D. The DNA end lines up better with TRBJ2-7; the J call may be wrong. Germline V gene lookup returns CDR1 SNHLY and CDR2 FYNNEI. The CDR3 consists of 14 residues.

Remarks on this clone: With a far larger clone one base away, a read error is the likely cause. CDR3 sequence reads: CAWSKLNTEALF. CDR3 in DNA: TGTGCCTGGAGTAAGCTGAACACTGAAGCTCTCTTT. The J gene is TRBJ1-1, the V gene TRBV30; D is unresolved. Per the germline V gene, CDR1 is GTSNPN and CDR2 is SVGIG (reference sequence). The CDR3 is 12 residues long.

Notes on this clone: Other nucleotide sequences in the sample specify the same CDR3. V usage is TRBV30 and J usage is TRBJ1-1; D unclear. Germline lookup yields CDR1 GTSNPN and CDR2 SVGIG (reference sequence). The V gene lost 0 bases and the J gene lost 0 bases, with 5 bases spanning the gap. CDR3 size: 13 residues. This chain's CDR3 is CAWSVRLNTEAFF. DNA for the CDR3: TGTGCCTGGAGTGTACGTCTGAACACTGAAGCTTTCTTT.